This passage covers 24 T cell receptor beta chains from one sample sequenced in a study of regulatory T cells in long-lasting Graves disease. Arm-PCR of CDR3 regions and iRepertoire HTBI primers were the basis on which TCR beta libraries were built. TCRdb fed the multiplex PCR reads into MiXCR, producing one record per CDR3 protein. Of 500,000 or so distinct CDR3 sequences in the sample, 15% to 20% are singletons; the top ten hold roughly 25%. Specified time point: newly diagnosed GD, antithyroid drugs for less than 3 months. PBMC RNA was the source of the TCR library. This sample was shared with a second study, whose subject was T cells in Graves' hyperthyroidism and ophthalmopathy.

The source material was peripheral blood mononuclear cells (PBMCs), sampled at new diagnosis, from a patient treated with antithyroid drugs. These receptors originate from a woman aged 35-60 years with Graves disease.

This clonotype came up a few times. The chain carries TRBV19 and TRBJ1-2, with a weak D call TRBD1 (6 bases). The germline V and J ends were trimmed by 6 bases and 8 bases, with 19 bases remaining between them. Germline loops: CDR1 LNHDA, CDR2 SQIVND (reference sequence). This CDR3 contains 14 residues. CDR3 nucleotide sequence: TGTGCCAGTAGCCCTACGCATAACCAGGGGGGCTACACCTTC. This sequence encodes CASSPTHNQGGYTF.

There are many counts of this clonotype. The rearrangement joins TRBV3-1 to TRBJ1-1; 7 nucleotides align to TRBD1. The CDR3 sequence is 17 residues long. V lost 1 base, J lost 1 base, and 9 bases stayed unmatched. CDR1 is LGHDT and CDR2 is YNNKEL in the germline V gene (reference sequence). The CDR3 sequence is CASSQGALTGRNTEAFF. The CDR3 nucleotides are TGTGCCAGCAGCCAAGGGGCCCTGACAGGGAGGAACACTGAAGCTTTCTTT. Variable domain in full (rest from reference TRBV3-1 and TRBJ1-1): DTAVSQTPKYLVTQMGNDKSIKCEQNLGHDTMYWYKQDSKKFLKIMFSYNNKELIINETVPNRFSPKSPDKAHLNLHINSLELGDSAVYFCASSQGALTGRNTEAFFGQGTRLTVV.

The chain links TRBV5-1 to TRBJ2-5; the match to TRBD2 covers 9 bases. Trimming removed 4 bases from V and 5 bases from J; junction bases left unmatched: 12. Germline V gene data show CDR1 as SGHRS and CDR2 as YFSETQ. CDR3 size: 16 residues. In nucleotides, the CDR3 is TGCGCCAGCAGCCCAAAGGTGGCTAGCGGGGTGGAGACCCAGTACTTC. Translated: CASSPKVASGVETQYF. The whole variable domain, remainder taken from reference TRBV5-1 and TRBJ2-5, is KAGVTQTPRYLIKTRGQQVTLSCSPISGHRSVSWYQQTPGQGLQFLFEYFSETQRNKGNFPGRFSGRQFSNSRSEMNVSTLELGDSALYLCASSPKVASGVETQYFGPGTRLLVL.

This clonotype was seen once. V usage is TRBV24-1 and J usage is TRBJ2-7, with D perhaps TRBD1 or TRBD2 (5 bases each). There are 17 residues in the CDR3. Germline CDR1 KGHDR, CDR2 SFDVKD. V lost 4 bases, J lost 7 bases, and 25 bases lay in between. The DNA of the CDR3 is TGTGCCACCAGTGACCCCAAATCAGGGCTAAGAAGGGAGGAGCAGTACTTC. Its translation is CATSDPKSGLRREEQYF.

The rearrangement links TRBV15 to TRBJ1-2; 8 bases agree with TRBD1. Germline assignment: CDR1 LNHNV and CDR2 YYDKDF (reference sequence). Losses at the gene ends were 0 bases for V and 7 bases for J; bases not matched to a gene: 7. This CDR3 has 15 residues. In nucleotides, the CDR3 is TGTGCCACCAGCAGAGATCTGGGACAGGTCGGTGGCTACACCTTC. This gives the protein CATSRDLGQVGGYTF.

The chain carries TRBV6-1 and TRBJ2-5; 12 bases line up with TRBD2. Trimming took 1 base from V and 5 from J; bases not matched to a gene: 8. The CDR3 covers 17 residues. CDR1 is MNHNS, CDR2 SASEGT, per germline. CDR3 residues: CASSEVWTSGAGETQYF. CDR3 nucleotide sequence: TGTGCCAGCAGTGAAGTCTGGACTAGCGGGGCAGGGGAGACCCAGTACTTC.

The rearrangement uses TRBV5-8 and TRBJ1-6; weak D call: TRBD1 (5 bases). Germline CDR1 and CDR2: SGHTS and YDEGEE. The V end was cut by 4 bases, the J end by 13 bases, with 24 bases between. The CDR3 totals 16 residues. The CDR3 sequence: CASSQLARGIFFPLHF. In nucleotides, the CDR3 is TGTGCCAGCAGCCAACTCGCCCGGGGGATATTTTTTCCCCTCCACTTT.

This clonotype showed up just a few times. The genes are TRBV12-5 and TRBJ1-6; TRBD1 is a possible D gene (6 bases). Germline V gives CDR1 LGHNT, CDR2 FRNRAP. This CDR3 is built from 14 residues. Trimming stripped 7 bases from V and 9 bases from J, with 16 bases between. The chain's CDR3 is CASAPGTPGSPLHF. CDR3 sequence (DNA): TGTGCTAGTGCCCCCGGGACACCCGGTTCACCCCTCCACTTT.

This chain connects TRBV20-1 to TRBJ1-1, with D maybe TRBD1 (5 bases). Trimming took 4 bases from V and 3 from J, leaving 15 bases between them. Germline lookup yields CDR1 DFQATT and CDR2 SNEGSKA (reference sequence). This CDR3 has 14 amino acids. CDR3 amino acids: CSAMKGVRDTEAFF. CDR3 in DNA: TGCAGTGCTATGAAAGGGGTACGGGACACTGAAGCTTTCTTT.

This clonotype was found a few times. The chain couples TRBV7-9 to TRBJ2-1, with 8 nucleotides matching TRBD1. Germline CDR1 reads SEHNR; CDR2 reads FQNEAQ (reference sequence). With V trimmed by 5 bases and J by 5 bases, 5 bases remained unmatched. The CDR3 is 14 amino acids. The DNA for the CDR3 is TGTGCCAGCAGCCCCAGGGGGCAGCACAATGAGCAGTTCTTC. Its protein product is CASSPRGQHNEQFF.

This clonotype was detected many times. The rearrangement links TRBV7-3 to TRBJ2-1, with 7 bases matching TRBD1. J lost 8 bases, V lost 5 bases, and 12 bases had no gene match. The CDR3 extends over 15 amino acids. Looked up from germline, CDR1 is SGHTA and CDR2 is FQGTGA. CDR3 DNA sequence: TGTGCCAGCAGCCCGGAGACAGGGCCTGGATATGAGCAGTTCTTC. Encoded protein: CASSPETGPGYEQFF.

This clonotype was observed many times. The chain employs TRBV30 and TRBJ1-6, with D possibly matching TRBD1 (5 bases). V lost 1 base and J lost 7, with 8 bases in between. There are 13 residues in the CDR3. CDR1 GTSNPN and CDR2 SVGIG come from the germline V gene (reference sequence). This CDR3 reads CAWSGGNNSPLHF. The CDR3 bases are TGTGCCTGGAGTGGGGGGAACAATTCACCCCTCCACTTT.

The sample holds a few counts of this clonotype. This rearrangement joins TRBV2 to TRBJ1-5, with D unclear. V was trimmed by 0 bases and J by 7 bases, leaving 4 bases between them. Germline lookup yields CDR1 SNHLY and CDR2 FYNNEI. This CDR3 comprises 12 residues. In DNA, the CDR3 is TGTGCCAGCAGTGAAGCGAGGCAGCCCCAGCATTTT. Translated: CASSEARQPQHF.

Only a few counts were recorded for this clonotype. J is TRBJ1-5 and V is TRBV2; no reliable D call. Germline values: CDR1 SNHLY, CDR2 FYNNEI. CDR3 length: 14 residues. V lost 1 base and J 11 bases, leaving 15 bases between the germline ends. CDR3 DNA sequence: TGTGCCAGCAGTGAAGGCTCCGGGGTAGGGTCCCAGCATTTT. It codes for CASSEGSGVGSQHF. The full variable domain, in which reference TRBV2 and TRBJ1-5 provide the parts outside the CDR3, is EPEVTQTPSHQVTQMGQEVILRCVPISNHLYFYWYRQILGQKVEFLVSFYNNEISEKSEIFDDQFSVERPDGSNFTLKIRSTKLEDSAMYFCASSEGSGVGSQHFGDGTRLSIL.

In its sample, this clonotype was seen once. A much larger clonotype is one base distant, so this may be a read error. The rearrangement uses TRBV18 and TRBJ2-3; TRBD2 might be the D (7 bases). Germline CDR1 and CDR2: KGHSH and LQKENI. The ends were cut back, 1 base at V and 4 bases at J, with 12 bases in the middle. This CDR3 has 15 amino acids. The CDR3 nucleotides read TGTGCCAGCTCACCACTGGGGGGGGCCGCAGATACGCAGTATTTT. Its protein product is CASSPLGGAADTQYF. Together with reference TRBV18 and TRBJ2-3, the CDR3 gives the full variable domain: NAGVMQNPRHLVRRRGQEARLRCSPMKGHSHVYWYRQLPEEGLKFMVYLQKENIIDESGMPKERFSAEFPKEGPSILRIQQVVRGDSAAYFCASSPLGGAADTQYFGPGTRLTVL.

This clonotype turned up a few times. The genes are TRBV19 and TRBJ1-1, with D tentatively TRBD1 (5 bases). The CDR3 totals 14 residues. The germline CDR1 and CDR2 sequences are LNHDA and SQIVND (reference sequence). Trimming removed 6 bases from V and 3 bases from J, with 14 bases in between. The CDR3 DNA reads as TGTGCCAGTAGGGGACGGCGTGGTGACACTGAAGCTTTCTTT. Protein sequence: CASRGRRGDTEAFF.

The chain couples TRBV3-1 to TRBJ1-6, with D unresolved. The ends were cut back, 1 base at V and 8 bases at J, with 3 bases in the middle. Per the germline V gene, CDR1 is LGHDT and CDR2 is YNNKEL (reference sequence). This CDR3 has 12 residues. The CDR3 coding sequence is TGTGCCAGCAGCCAAGTTGATTCACCCCTCCACTTT. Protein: CASSQVDSPLHF. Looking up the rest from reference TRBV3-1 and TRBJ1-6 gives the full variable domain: DTAVSQTPKYLVTQMGNDKSIKCEQNLGHDTMYWYKQDSKKFLKIMFSYNNKELIINETVPNRFSPKSPDKAHLNLHINSLELGDSAVYFCASSQVDSPLHFGNGTRLTVT.

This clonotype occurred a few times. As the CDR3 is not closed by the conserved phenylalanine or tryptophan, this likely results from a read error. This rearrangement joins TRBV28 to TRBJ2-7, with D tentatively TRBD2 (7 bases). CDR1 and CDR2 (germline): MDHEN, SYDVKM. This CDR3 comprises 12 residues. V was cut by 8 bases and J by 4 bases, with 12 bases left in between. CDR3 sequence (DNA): TGTGCCAGCGGGGGGGGGGCGTACGAGCAGTACTCC. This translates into CASGGGAYEQYS.

In DNA form, the CDR3 reads TGTGCCAGCAGCGCAAGAGACAGGGGCGAAAAACTGTTTTTT. Residues: CASSARDRGEKLFF. This sequence joins TRBV13 and TRBJ1-4, with 8 bases aligning to TRBD1. The CDR3 extends over 14 amino acids. J was trimmed by 8 bases and V by 5 bases; bases with no gene match: 7. CDR1 and CDR2 (germline): PRHDT, FYEKMQ (reference sequence).

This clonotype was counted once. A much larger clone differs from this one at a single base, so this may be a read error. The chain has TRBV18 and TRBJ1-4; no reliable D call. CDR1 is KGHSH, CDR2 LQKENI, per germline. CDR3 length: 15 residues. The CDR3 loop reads CAGSPPGGWNEKLFF. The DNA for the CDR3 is TGTGCCGGCTCACCACCGGGAGGGTGGAATGAAAAACTGTTTTTT.

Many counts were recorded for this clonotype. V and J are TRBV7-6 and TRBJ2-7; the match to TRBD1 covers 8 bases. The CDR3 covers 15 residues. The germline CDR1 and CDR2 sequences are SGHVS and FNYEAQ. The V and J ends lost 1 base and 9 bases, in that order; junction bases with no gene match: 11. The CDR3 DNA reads TGTGCCAGCAGCTTAGACGGGACAGGAGAGGTAGGGCAGTACTTC. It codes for CASSLDGTGEVGQYF.

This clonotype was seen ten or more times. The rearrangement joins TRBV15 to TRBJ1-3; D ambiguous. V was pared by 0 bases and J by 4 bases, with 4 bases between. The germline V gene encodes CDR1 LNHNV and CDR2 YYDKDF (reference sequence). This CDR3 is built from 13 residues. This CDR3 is CATSRDTGNTIYF. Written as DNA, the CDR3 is TGTGCCACCAGCAGAGATACGGGAAACACCATATATTTT.

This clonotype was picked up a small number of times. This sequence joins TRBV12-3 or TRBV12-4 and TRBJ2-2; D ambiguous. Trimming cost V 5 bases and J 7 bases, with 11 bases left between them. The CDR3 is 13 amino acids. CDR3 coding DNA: TGTGCCAGCAGTCCCACGATGGGCGGGGAGCTGTTTTTT. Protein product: CASSPTMGGELFF.

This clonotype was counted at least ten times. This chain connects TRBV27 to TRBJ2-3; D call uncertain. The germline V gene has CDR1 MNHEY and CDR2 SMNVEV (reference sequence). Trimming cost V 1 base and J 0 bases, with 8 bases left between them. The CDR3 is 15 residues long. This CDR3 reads CASSLYRASTDTQYF. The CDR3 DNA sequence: TGTGCCAGCAGTTTATATCGCGCTAGCACAGATACGCAGTATTTT.